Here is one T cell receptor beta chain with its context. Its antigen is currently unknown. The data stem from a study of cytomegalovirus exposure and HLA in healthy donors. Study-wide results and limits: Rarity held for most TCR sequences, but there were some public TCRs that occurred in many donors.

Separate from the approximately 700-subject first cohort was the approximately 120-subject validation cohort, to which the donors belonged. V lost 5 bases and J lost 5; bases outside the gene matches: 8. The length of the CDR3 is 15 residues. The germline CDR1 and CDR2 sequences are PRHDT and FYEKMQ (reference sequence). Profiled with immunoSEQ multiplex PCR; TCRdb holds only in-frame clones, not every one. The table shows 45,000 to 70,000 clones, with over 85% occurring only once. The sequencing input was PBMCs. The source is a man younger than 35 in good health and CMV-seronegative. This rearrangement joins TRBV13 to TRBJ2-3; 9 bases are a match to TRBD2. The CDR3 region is CASSPRGLAGDTQYF. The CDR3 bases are TGTGCCAGCAGCCCTAGGGGACTAGCAGGAGATACGCAGTATTTT.